A single sample gave rise to the 10 T cell receptor beta chains below, sequenced in a study of T cell repertoires in cytomegalovirus infection. TCRdb analysed the reads with MiXCR anew, one entry per CDR3 protein. The table has roughly 150,000 distinct CDR3 sequences, roughly a sixth seen once; the top ten hold around a sixth. The sample was CD8+ T cells from PBMCs. The receptors here all came from a human donor in good health (CMV status not recorded). Some clones in this sample may be carry-over from other donors' samples.

This clonotype has more than one count but fewer than ten. V gene TRBV6-2 or TRBV6-3 combines with J gene TRBJ2-2, with 12 bases identical to TRBD2. The CDR3 consists of 18 residues. Germline assignment: CDR1 MNHEY and CDR2 SVGEGT. The V gene end was trimmed by 8 bases and the J gene end by 5 bases; junction bases not matched to a gene: 15. Here the CDR3 reads CASGSPLAGGTPTGELFF. CDR3 bases: TGTGCCAGCGGTAGCCCCCTAGCGGGAGGGACCCCGACCGGGGAGCTGTTTTTT.

The gene calls are TRBV7-8 and TRBJ2-7, with 11 bases lining up with TRBD2. Germline V gives CDR1 SGHVS, CDR2 FQNEAQ. V was clipped by 5 bases and J by 4 bases; unmatched bases: 7. The CDR3 is made up of 15 amino acids. This CDR3 is CASSPRTSGFYEQYF. CDR3 bases: TGTGCCAGCAGCCCCCGGACTAGCGGGTTTTACGAGCAGTACTTC.

In DNA form, the CDR3 reads TGCGCCAGCAGCCAAGCGGGGGACAGATTCGCGGAGACCCAGTACTTC. Residues: CASSQAGDRFAETQYF. The chain couples TRBV4-1 to TRBJ2-5, with D possibly being TRBD1 (7 bases). The CDR3 spans 16 residues. CDR1 is MGHRA, CDR2 YSYEKL, per germline. V was cut by 1 base and J by 5 bases, with 17 bases left in between.

The CDR3 bases are TGCAGTGCTACCAATCAGATGCTTCCCCTGAACACTGAAGCTTTCTTT. This translates into CSATNQMLPLNTEAFF. V and J are TRBV20-1 and TRBJ1-1; D gene unclear. V was trimmed by 4 bases and J by 0 bases, leaving 18 bases between them. The germline V gene has CDR1 DFQATT and CDR2 SNEGSKA (reference sequence). CDR3 size: 16 residues.

This clonotype was counted a few times. V usage is TRBV7-8 and J usage is TRBJ2-1; TRBD2 agrees at 8 bases. V shed 5 bases and J 8 bases; nucleotides not matched to a gene: 11. Germline V gives CDR1 SGHVS, CDR2 FQNEAQ. The CDR3 has 15 residues. The CDR3 loop reads CASSRPVGGADEQFF. The CDR3 bases are TGTGCCAGCAGCCGACCGGTCGGGGGGGCAGATGAGCAGTTCTTC.

The chain recombines TRBV29-1 with TRBJ2-7; 7 bases align to TRBD1. The CDR3 consists of 18 residues. Germline CDR1 is SQVTM and CDR2 is ANQGSEA. The J segment lost 0 bases and the V segment lost 3 bases, leaving 17 bases of the junction unmatched. Here the CDR3 reads CSVEGVSFRDRNSYEQYF. The CDR3 DNA follows: TGCAGCGTTGAGGGGGTCAGCTTCCGGGACAGAAACTCCTACGAGCAGTACTTC.

DNA for the CDR3: TGCAGTGCTAGAGATCTCGATGGGAGGGACGATTCGGGCGAGCAGTACTTC. Protein: CSARDLDGRDDSGEQYF. The chain recombines TRBV20-1 with TRBJ2-7, with 7 bases matching TRBD2. Germline CDR1 DFQATT, CDR2 SNEGSKA (reference sequence). This CDR3 spans 17 amino acids. Trimming cost V 0 bases and J 6 bases; bases outside gene matches: 17.

This clonotype came up many times. The gene calls are TRBV19 and TRBJ2-5; D not resolved. CDR1 LNHDA and CDR2 SQIVND come from the germline V gene (reference sequence). V was pared by 1 base and J by 5 bases, with 14 bases between. This CDR3 spans 15 amino acids. CDR3 coding DNA: TGTGCCAGTAGTATAGGAAATTCCGAAGTGGAGACCCAGTACTTC. Amino acid sequence: CASSIGNSEVETQYF. Complete variable domain (other parts from reference TRBV19 and TRBJ2-5): DGGITQSPKYLFRKEGQNVTLSCEQNLNHDAMYWYRQDPGQGLRLIYYSQIVNDFQKGDIAEGYSVSREKKESFPLTVTSAQKNPTAFYLCASSIGNSEVETQYFGPGTRLLVL.

There are a few counts of this clonotype. V usage is TRBV7-2 and J usage is TRBJ2-7, with D uncertain. The germline V gene encodes CDR1 SGHTA and CDR2 FQGNSA. The CDR3 loop spans 15 amino acids. Deletions cut 5 bases from V and 2 bases from J, with 16 bases between. CDR3 loop: CASSIRRPSPYEQYF. CDR3 DNA sequence: TGTGCCAGCAGCATCCGTCGTCCTTCACCCTACGAGCAGTACTTC. Variable domain in full (rest from reference TRBV7-2 and TRBJ2-7): GAGVSQSPSNKVTEKGKDVELRCDPISGHTALYWYRQSLGQGLEFLIYFQGNSAPDKSGLPSDRFSAERTGGSVSTLTIQRTQQEDSAVYLCASSIRRPSPYEQYFGPGTRLTVT.

This clonotype was detected a few times. The rearrangement joins TRBV30 to TRBJ2-1; D may be TRBD1 (5 bases). The V end lost 2 bases, the J end lost 6 bases, and 8 bases lay between the germline ends. Per germline, CDR1 GTSNPN and CDR2 SVGIG (reference sequence). The CDR3 length is 12 residues. The CDR3 region has the DNA TGTGCCTGGAGTAGTGGGGCCAATGAGCAGTTCTTC. Protein: CAWSSGANEQFF.